This T cell receptor (beta chain) was sequenced during a study of long-term antiretroviral therapy in people with HIV. Notes on this clone: The antigen is not known.

Findings of the study overall: Clonal expansions arising prior to ART prevailed in the repertoire at every time point. Once patients were on ART, diversity went higher but still fell short of transplant donor controls.

The CDR3 is 12 residues long. V lost 3 bases and J lost 6, with 8 bases in between. Germline lookup yields CDR1 LNHDA and CDR2 SQIVND (reference sequence). Samples were assayed with immunoSEQ v3.0 at survey level. Each sample aimed for roughly 40,000-55,000 sequenced T-cell genomes. TCRdb keeps only in-frame clones here, not all; method: immunoSEQ multiplex PCR. The repertoire holds about 28,000 clones, with roughly 90% as singletons. The chain links TRBV19 to TRBJ1-1, with unresolved D. The clonotype originates from a woman under 30 with HIV. This specimen consisted of unsorted PBMCs, obtained 0.5 years after starting antiretroviral therapy. The CDR3 DNA is TGTGCCAGTAGTATGAGCAGAGCTGAAGCTTTCTTT. It translates to CASSMSRAEAFF. Variable domain in full (rest from reference TRBV19 and TRBJ1-1): DGGITQSPKYLFRKEGQNVTLSCEQNLNHDAMYWYRQDPGQGLRLIYYSQIVNDFQKGDIAEGYSVSREKKESFPLTVTSAQKNPTAFYLCASSMSRAEAFFGQGTRLTVV.